This TCR beta chain comes out of a study of T-cell reconstitution after alpha-beta-depleted transplantation in children (TCRdb year 2016). Concerning the study at large: Using TCR repertoire profiling, the study followed T-cell immune reconstitution in a quantitative way in children after TCRalphabeta/CD19-depleted allogeneic hematopoietic cell transplantation.

This clonotype appeared many times. What antigen it recognizes has not been identified. Qualities for individual bases were not recorded, and no much larger clone is one base off. The cysteine opens and the valine closes a CDR3 of 14 amino acids. This entry keeps only the CDR3 DNA: 42 bases, framed from base 1. V is shortened by 3 bases, J by 4 bases, and the region joining them spans 13 bases. Per the germline V gene, ENHRY is the CDR1 and SYGVKD is the CDR2. The library relied on PCR. Reads for this sample came from an Illumina HiSeq 2500. TCR libraries were prepared with molecular barcoding, using unique molecular identifiers to normalize TCRbeta repertoire quantification. In TCRdb, the public reads were trimmed at Q25 with fastp and aligned with MiXCR, with productive beta chains retained. Each entry is one CDR3 protein sequence, shown with its most common DNA and genes. For this sample the table gives some 640,000 distinct CDR3 sequences, of which 16% were detected only once. Clones ranked in the top ten supply around 0.96% of the sample.

The chain employs TRBV10-3 and TRBJ2-7, with TRBD1 as a weak D call on 6 bases. The receptor was derived from a human donor who donated a stem cell graft to a child with acute myeloid leukemia. Source: PBMCs from the stem cell graft donor, taken from the stem cell graft. The CDR3 region reads CAISDPGTSYEQYV. The DNA reads TGTGCCATCAGTGACCCTGGGACATCATACGAGCAGTACGTC.